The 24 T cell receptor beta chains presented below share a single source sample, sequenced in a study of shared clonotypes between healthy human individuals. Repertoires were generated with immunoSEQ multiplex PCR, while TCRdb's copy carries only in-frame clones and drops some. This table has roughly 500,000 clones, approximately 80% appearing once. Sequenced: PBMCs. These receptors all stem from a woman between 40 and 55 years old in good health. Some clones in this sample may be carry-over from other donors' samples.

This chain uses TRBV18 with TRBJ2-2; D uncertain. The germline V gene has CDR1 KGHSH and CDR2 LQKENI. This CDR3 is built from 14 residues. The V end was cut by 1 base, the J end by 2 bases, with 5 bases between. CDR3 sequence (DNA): TGTGCCAGCTCACCACTCTATAACACCGGGGAGCTGTTTTTT. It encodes CASSPLYNTGELFF.

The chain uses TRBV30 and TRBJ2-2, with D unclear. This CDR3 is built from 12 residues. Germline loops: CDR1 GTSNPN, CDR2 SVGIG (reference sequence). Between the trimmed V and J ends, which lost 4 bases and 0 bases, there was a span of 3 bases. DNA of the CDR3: TGTGCCTGGATAGCGAACACCGGGGAGCTGTTTTTT. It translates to CAWIANTGELFF.

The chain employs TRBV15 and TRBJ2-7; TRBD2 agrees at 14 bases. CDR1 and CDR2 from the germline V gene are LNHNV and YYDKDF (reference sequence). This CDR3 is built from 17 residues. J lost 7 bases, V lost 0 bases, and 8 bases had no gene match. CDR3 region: CATSREGRTSGRFEQYF. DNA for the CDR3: TGTGCCACCAGCAGAGAGGGGCGGACTAGCGGGAGGTTTGAGCAGTACTTC.

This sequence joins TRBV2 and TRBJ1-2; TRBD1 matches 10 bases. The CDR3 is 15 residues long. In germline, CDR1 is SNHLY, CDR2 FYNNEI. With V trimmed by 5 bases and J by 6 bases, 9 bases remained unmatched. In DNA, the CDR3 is TGTGCCAGCAGTTTCGGACAGGGGGAGAGGAATGGCTACACCTTC. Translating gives CASSFGQGERNGYTF.

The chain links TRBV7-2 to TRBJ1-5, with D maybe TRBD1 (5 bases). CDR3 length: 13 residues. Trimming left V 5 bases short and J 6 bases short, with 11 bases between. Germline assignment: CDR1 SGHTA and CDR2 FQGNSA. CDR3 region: CASSRGGVQPQHF. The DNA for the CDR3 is TGTGCCAGCAGCCGGGGGGGGGTTCAGCCCCAGCATTTT.

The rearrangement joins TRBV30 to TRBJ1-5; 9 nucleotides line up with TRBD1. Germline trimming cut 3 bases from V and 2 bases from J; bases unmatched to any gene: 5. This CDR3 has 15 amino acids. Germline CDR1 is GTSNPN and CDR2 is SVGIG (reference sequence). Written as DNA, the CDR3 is TGTGCCTGGAGCAAGGACAGGGGCGGCAATCAGCCCCAGCATTTT. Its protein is CAWSKDRGGNQPQHF.

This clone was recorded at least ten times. DNA of the CDR3: TGTGCCAGTAGTCAGGGTGGAGCAAAAAACATTCAGTACTTC. Translated, it gives CASSQGGAKNIQYF. V is TRBV19 and J is TRBJ2-4, with D possibly being TRBD1 (5 bases). The CDR3 has 14 residues. Germline-derived CDR1 and CDR2 are LNHDA and SQIVND (reference sequence). V lost 5 bases and J lost 4, with 12 bases in between.

The CDR3 DNA sequence: TGTGCCAGCTCACCCTCTAGGAACTACGAGCAGTACTTC. It specifies CASSPSRNYEQYF. The V gene is TRBV18, the J gene TRBJ2-7; D is ambiguous. V gave up 3 bases and J gave up 3 bases, with 9 bases separating them. The germline V gene has CDR1 KGHSH and CDR2 LQKENI. The CDR3 sequence is 13 residues long. Complete variable domain (other parts from reference TRBV18 and TRBJ2-7): NAGVMQNPRHLVRRRGQEARLRCSPMKGHSHVYWYRQLPEEGLKFMVYLQKENIIDESGMPKERFSAEFPKEGPSILRIQQVVRGDSAAYFCASSPSRNYEQYFGPGTRLTVT.

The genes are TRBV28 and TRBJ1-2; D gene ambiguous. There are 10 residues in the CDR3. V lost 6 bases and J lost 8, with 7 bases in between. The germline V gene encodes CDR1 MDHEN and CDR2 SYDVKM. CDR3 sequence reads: CASSQEGYTF. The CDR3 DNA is TGTGCCAGCAGCCAGGAGGGCTACACCTTC.

The DNA for the CDR3 is TGTGCCAGCAGTTTTTCCCTAGCGGGCTACAATGAGCAGTTCTTC. This encodes CASSFSLAGYNEQFF. The rearrangement links TRBV27 to TRBJ2-1, with 8 nucleotides matching TRBD2. CDR3 length equals 15 residues. CDR1 MNHEY and CDR2 SMNVEV come from the germline V gene (reference sequence). The ends lost 3 bases at V and 3 bases at J; junction bases unmatched: 4.

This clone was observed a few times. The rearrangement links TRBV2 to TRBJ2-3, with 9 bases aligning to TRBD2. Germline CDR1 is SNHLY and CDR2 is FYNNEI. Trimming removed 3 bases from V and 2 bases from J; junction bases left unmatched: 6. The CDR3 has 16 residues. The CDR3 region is CASSDETSGTTDTQYF. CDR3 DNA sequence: TGTGCCAGCAGTGACGAGACTAGCGGAACCACAGATACGCAGTATTTT.

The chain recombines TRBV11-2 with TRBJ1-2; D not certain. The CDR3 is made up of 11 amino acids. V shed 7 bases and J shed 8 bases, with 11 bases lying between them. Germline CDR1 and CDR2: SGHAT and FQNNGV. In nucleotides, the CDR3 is TGTGCCAGCATGTCCTCATCGGGCTACACCTTC. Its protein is CASMSSSGYTF.

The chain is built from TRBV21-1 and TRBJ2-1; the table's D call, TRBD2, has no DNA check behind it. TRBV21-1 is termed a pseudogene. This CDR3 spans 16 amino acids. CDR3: CASRPETRPLYNEQFF. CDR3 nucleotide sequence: TGTGCCAGCAGGCCAGAAACTAGGCCACTCTACAATGAGCAGTTCTTC.

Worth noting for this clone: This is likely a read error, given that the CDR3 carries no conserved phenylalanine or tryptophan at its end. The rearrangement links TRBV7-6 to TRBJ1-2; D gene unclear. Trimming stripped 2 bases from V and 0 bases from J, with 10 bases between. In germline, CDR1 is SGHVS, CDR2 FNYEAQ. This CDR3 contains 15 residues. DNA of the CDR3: TGTGCCAGCAGCTTATCGCCCAGCCCTAACTATGGCTACACCTCC. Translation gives CASSLSPSPNYGYTS.

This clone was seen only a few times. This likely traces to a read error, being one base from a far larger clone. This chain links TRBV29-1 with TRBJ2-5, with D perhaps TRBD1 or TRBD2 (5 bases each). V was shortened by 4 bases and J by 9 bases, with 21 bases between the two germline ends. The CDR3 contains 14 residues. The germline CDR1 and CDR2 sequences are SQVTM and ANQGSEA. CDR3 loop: CSVGGGQVAEAQYF. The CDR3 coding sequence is TGCAGCGTTGGGGGCGGGCAGGTCGCGGAGGCCCAGTACTTC.

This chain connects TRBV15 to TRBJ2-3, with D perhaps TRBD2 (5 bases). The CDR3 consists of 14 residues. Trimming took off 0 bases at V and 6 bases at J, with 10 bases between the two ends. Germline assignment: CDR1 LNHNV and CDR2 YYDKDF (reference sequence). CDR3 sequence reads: CATSRDLAPDTQYF. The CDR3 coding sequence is TGTGCCACCAGCAGAGATTTAGCGCCGGATACGCAGTATTTT.

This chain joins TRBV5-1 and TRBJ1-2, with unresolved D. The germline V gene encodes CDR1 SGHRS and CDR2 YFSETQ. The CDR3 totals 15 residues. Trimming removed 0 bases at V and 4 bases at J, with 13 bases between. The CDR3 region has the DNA TGCGCCAGCAGCTTGGCCAGGAGGTCGGGCTATGGCTACACCTTC. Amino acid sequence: CASSLARRSGYGYTF.

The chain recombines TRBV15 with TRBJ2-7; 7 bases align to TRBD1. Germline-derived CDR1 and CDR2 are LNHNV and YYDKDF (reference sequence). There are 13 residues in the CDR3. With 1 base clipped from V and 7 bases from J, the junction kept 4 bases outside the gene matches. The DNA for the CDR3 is TGTGCCACCAGCAGAGGACAGGGATTAGAGCAGTACTTC. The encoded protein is CATSRGQGLEQYF.

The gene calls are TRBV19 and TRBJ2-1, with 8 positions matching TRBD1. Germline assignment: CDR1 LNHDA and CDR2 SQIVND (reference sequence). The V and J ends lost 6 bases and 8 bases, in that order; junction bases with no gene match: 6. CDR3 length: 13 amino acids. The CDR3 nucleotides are TGTGCCAGTAGCGGTCAGGGGGCCTATGAGCAGTTCTTC. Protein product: CASSGQGAYEQFF. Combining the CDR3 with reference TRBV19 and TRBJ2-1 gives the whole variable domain DGGITQSPKYLFRKEGQNVTLSCEQNLNHDAMYWYRQDPGQGLRLIYYSQIVNDFQKGDIAEGYSVSREKKESFPLTVTSAQKNPTAFYLCASSGQGAYEQFFGPGTRLTVL.

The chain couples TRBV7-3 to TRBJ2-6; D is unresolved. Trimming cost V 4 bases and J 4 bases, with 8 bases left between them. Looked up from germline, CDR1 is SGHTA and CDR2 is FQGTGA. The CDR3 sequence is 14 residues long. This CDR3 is CASSSPTGANVLTF. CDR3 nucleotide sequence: TGTGCCAGCAGCTCCCCAACGGGGGCCAACGTCCTGACTTTC.

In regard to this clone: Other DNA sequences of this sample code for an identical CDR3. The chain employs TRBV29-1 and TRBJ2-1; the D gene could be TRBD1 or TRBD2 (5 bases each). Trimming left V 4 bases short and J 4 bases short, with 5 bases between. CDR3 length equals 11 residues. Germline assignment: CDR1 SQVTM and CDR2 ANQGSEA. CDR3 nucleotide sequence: TGCAGCGTTGGGGGGTACAATGAGCAGTTCTTC. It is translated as CSVGGYNEQFF.

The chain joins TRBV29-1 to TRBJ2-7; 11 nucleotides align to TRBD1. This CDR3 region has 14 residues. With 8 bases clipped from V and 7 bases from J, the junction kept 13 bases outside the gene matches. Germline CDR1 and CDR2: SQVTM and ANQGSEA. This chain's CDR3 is CSLKRTGGRREQYF. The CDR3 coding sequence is TGCAGCTTGAAGAGGACAGGGGGCCGTCGGGAGCAGTACTTC.

The CDR3 reads CASSLWGRNTGDGQPQHF. In DNA form, the CDR3 reads TGTGCCAGCAGCTTATGGGGGCGTAACACAGGGGACGGTCAGCCCCAGCATTTT. The chain joins TRBV7-2 to TRBJ1-5; 7 nucleotides line up with TRBD1. CDR1 is SGHTA and CDR2 is FQGNSA in the germline V gene. V trimming: 2 bases; J trimming: 6 bases; junction bases outside the gene matches: 16. The CDR3 sequence is 18 residues long. The variable domain in full, with the rest retrieved from reference TRBV7-2 and TRBJ1-5, is GAGVSQSPSNKVTEKGKDVELRCDPISGHTALYWYRQSLGQGLEFLIYFQGNSAPDKSGLPSDRFSAERTGGSVSTLTIQRTQQEDSAVYLCASSLWGRNTGDGQPQHFGDGTRLSIL.

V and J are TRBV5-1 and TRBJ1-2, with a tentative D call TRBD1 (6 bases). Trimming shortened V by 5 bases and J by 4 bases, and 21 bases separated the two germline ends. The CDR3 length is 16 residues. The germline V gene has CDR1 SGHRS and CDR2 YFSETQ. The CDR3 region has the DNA TGCGCCAGCAGTCGCGAAGAGGTCCAGGGGTCCTATGGCTACACCTTC. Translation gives CASSREEVQGSYGYTF.